The rows below give T cell receptor beta chains drawn from one sample of a study of T-cell reconstitution after alpha-beta-depleted transplantation in children. TCRdb ran MiXCR on the PCR reads and lists one entry per CDR3 protein. The profile shows about 360,000 distinct CDR3 sequences, about 14% of them singletons. The sequences come from PBMCs, collected from the stem cell graft. Every receptor here comes from a human donor who donated a stem cell graft to a child with Fanconi anemia. The CDR3 runs from the conserved cysteine through the conserved F or W. A D gene is named only where the DNA matches it firmly. Size is stated for part of the rows, as once, few or many counts, or as a class when the clone is expanded.

D gene	clone size	V gene	J gene	CDR3 protein	CDR3 DNA
.	few	TRBV20-1	TRBJ2-1	CSAKFAYEQFF	TGCAGTGCTAAATTTGCCTATGAGCAGTTCTTC
.	few	TRBV20-1	TRBJ1-1	CSAPRDGNTEAFF	TGCAGTGCCCCCCGGGACGGGAACACTGAAGCTTTCTTT
.	once	TRBV29-1	TRBJ1-2	CSVEGRVRPGDGYTF	TGCAGCGTTGAAGGGAGGGTCCGGCCTGGAGACGGCTACACCTTC
.	.	TRBV30	TRBJ2-2	CAWAPPFFGGELFF	TGTGCCTGGGCCCCACCCTTTTTTGGCGGGGAGCTGTTTTTT
.	.	TRBV9	TRBJ1-1	CASSAGVFGDTEAFF	TGTGCCAGCAGCGCAGGGGTTTTTGGAGACACTGAAGCTTTCTTT
.	many	TRBV6-2/TRBV6-3	TRBJ1-5	CASSLMYQPQHF	TGTGCCAGCAGTCTCATGTATCAGCCCCAGCATTTT
.	few	TRBV28	TRBJ1-2	CATSTAEYGYTF	TGTGCCACCTCGACCGCGGAGTATGGCTACACCTTC
TRBD1	.	TRBV5-1	TRBJ2-2	CASSTTGVSGELFF	TGCGCCAGCAGCACGACAGGGGTGTCCGGGGAGCTGTTTTTT
TRBD2	.	TRBV18	TRBJ2-5	CASSPLPAGGRIFQETQYF	TGTGCCAGCTCACCCCTCCCAGCGGGGGGACGTATATTTCAAGAGACCCAGTACTTC
TRBD1	.	TRBV5-5	TRBJ1-2	CASSEGAVYGYTF	TGTGCCAGCAGCGAGGGGGCAGTCTATGGCTACACCTTC
.	.	TRBV6-2/TRBV6-3	TRBJ2-5	CASSYFAETQYF	TGTGCCAGCAGTTACTTCGCAGAGACCCAGTACTTC
.	.	TRBV5-6	TRBJ1-4	CASSSPEGANEKLFF	TGTGCCAGCAGTTCACCGGAGGGAGCTAATGAAAAACTGTTTTTT
.	few	TRBV6-2/TRBV6-3	TRBJ1-5	CASSSGHQNQPQHF	TGTGCCAGCAGTTCGGGACACCAGAATCAGCCCCAGCATTTT
TRBD1	many	TRBV9	TRBJ2-2	CASSVLGQVHTGELFF	TGTGCCAGCAGCGTCTTGGGACAGGTACACACCGGGGAGCTGTTTTTT
TRBD1	.	TRBV12-3/TRBV12-4	TRBJ1-1	CASSLAGGQGGRVFF	TGTGCCAGCAGTTTAGCGGGGGGACAGGGGGGCAGAGTTTTCTTT
.	.	TRBV7-8	TRBJ2-2	CASSLEASDTGELFF	TGTGCCAGCAGCTTAGAGGCTAGCGACACCGGGGAGCTGTTTTTT
.	few	TRBV5-4	TRBJ1-4	CASSLEGAGGEKLFF	TGTGCCAGCAGCTTGGAAGGGGCAGGTGGTGAAAAACTGTTTTTT
.	many	TRBV29-1	TRBJ1-2	CSVSPYAGRGGYTF	TGCAGCGTCTCTCCCTATGCAGGGCGAGGCGGCTACACCTTC
.	.	TRBV5-6	TRBJ1-6	CASSFSVGPLHF	TGTGCCAGCAGCTTTTCGGTAGGACCCCTCCACTTT
TRBD2	many	TRBV10-3	TRBJ2-1	CAISSLGGWENEQFF	TGTGCCATCAGTTCCTTGGGGGGGTGGGAAAATGAGCAGTTCTTC
TRBD2	many	TRBV3-1	TRBJ2-1	CASSQETSGVYNEQFF	TGTGCCAGCAGCCAAGAGACTAGCGGGGTGTACAATGAGCAGTTCTTC
TRBD2	few	TRBV6-2/TRBV6-3	TRBJ2-1	CASLTSGGNNEQFF	TGTGCCAGCCTAACTAGCGGGGGAAACAATGAGCAGTTCTTC
.	many	TRBV5-1	TRBJ2-3	CASSSLSGRAADTQYF	TGCGCCAGCAGCTCACTTAGCGGTCGAGCGGCAGATACGCAGTATTTT
.	many	TRBV7-9	TRBJ1-1	CASSLEGSGGEAFF	TGTGCCAGCAGCTTAGAAGGGAGTGGGGGTGAAGCTTTCTTT
.	few	TRBV7-2	TRBJ1-1	CASSLRVENTEAFF	TGTGCCAGCAGCTTGAGGGTTGAGAACACTGAAGCTTTCTTT
TRBD2	many	TRBV3-1	TRBJ2-1	CASSFIRGGSEQFF	TGTGCCAGCAGCTTCATCCGGGGGGGGAGTGAGCAGTTCTTC
TRBD1	few	TRBV6-1	TRBJ1-1	CASSGGTGTNTEAFF	TGTGCCAGCAGTGGAGGGACAGGGACGAACACTGAAGCTTTCTTT
.	.	TRBV12-3/TRBV12-4	TRBJ1-5	CASTTSGEGNQPQHF	TGTGCCAGCACCACCTCCGGGGAGGGCAATCAGCCCCAGCATTTT
.	.	TRBV12-3/TRBV12-4	TRBJ2-7	CASSPSRVHYEQYF	TGTGCCAGCAGTCCTAGTAGGGTCCACTACGAGCAGTACTTC
TRBD1	.	TRBV29-1	TRBJ1-1	CSAARDRAPNTEAFF	TGCAGCGCCGCCCGGGACAGGGCGCCAAACACTGAAGCTTTCTTT